Described below is a single T cell receptor (beta chain) sequence and its context. Authors' analysis steps: Estimates of nucleated cell counts were drawn from the amplification of reference gene primers. Assay: immunoSEQ multiplex PCR; the TCRdb copy retains only in-frame clones and omits some. Clone size and V and J calls were adopted from that table, with D and trimming inferred from the DNA. Of 250,000 to 350,000 clones listed, around 90% are singletons. This specimen comes from a study of blood T cell repertoires in COVID-19. Study-level background: Researchers got acute and convalescent COVID-19 samples from the United States, Italy and Spain. Nucleic acid was either cDNA or gDNA, and it came from T cells, B-cell-depleted T cells, or PBMCs.

Trimming cost V 4 bases and J 2 bases; bases outside gene matches: 1. Germline-derived CDR1 and CDR2 are SQVTM and ANQGSEA. This CDR3 comprises 14 residues. The Seattle site enrolled patients during active infection and followed them longitudinally. The TCR comes from a woman aged 30 to 39 with COVID-19, enrolled during active disease. The chain carries TRBV29-1 and TRBJ2-3, with TRBD2 matching 12 bases. Sequenced sample: peripheral blood. The CDR3 reads CSVGTSGITDTQYF. CDR3 nucleotides: TGCAGCGTTGGGACTAGCGGGATCACAGATACGCAGTATTTT.